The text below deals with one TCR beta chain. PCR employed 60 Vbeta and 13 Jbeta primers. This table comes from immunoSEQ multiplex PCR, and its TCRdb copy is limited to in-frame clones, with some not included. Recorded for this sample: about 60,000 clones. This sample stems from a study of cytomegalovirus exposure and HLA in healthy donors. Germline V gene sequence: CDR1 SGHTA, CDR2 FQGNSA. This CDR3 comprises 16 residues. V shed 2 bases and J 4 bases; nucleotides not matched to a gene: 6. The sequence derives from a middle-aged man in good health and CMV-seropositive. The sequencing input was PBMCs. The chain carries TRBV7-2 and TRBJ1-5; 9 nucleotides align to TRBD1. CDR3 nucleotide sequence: TGTGCCAGCAGCTTAACCTCCGGGACAGGGAATCAGCCCCAGCATTTT. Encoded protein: CASSLTSGTGNQPQHF.